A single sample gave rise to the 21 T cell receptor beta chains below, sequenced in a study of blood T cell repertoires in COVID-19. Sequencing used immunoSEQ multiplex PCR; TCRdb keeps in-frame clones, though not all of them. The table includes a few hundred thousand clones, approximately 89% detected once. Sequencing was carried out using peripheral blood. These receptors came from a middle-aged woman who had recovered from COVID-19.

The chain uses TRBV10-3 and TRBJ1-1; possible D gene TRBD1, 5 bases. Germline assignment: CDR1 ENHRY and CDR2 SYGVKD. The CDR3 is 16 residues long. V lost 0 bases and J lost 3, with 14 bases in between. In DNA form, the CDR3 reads TGTGCCATCAGTGAGTCCCGCCAGGGTAGGTACACTGAAGCTTTCTTT. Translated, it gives CAISESRQGRYTEAFF.

The CDR3 spells CASSYQGGLGNEQFF. The CDR3 nucleotides are TGTGCCAGCAGTTACCAGGGGGGCTTAGGCAATGAGCAGTTCTTC. The chain joins TRBV6-2 or TRBV6-3 to TRBJ2-1; tentative D call: TRBD1 (7 bases). The CDR3 spans 15 residues. The V end lost 2 bases, the J end lost 6 bases, and 14 bases lay between the germline ends. Looked up from germline, CDR1 is MNHEY and CDR2 is SVGEGT.

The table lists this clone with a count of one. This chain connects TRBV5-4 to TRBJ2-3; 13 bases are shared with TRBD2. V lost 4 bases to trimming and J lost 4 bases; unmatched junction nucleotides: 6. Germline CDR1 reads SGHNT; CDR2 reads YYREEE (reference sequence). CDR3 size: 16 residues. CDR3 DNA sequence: TGTGCCAGCAGCAGAGGACTAGCGGGAGTTCCAGATACGCAGTATTTT. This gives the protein CASSRGLAGVPDTQYF.

Here the CDR3 DNA reads TGTGCCAGCAGTTTGGGCACAGGGACCCAGTACTTC. Translated: CASSLGTGTQYF. The chain couples TRBV12-3 or TRBV12-4 to TRBJ2-5, with D possibly being TRBD1 (5 bases). The CDR3 is made up of 12 amino acids. Trimming took 3 bases from V and 7 from J, leaving 9 bases between them.

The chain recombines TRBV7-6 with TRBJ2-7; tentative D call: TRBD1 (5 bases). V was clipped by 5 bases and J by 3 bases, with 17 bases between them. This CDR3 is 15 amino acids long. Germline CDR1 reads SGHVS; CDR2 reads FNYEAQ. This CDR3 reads CASSPGLGQDYEQYF. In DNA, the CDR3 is TGTGCCAGCAGCCCGGGTCTGGGGCAAGACTACGAGCAGTACTTC.

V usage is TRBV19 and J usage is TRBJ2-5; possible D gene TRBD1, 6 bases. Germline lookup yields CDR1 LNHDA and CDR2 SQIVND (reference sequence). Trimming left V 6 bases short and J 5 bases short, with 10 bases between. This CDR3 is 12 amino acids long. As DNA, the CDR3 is TGTGCCAGTAGAGGGGGTGGGGAGACCCAGTACTTC. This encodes CASRGGGETQYF. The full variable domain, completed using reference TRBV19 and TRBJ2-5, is DGGITQSPKYLFRKEGQNVTLSCEQNLNHDAMYWYRQDPGQGLRLIYYSQIVNDFQKGDIAEGYSVSREKKESFPLTVTSAQKNPTAFYLCASRGGGETQYFGPGTRLLVL.

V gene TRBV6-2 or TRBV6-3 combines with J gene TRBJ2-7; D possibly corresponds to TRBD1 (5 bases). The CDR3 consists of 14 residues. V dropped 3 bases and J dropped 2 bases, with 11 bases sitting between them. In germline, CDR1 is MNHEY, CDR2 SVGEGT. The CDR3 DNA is TGTGCCAGCAGTTATGGGGCGCGTACCTACGAGCAGTACGTC. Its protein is CASSYGARTYEQYV.

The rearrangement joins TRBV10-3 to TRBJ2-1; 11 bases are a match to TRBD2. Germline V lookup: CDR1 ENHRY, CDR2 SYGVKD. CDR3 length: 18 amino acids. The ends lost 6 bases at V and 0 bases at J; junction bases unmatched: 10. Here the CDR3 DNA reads TGTGCCATCAGCTTCGGGGGACTAGCGGCTTCCTCCTACAATGAGCAGTTCTTC. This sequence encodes CAISFGGLAASSYNEQFF.

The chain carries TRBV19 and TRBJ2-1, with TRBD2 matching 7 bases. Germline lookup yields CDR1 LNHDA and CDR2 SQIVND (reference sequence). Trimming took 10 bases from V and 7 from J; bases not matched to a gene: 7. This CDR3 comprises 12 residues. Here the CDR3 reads CATYMGGNEQFF. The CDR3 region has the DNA TGTGCCACTTATATGGGAGGGAATGAGCAGTTCTTC. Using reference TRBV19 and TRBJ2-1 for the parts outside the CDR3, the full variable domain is DGGITQSPKYLFRKEGQNVTLSCEQNLNHDAMYWYRQDPGQGLRLIYYSQIVNDFQKGDIAEGYSVSREKKESFPLTVTSAQKNPTAFYLCATYMGGNEQFFGPGTRLTVL.

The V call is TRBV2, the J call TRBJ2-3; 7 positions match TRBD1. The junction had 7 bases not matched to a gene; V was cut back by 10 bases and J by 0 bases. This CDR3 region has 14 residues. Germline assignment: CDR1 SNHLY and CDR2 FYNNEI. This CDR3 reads CAIDRAHSTDTQYF. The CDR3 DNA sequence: TGTGCCATCGACAGGGCCCATAGCACAGATACGCAGTATTTT.

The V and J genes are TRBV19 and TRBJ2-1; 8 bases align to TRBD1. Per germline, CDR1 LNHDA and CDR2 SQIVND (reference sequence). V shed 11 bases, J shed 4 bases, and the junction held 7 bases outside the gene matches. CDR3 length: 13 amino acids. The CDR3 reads CAVYGTGYNEQFF. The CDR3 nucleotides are TGTGCCGTCTACGGGACAGGTTACAATGAGCAGTTCTTC. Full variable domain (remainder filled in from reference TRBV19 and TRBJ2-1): DGGITQSPKYLFRKEGQNVTLSCEQNLNHDAMYWYRQDPGQGLRLIYYSQIVNDFQKGDIAEGYSVSREKKESFPLTVTSAQKNPTAFYLCAVYGTGYNEQFFGPGTRLTVL.

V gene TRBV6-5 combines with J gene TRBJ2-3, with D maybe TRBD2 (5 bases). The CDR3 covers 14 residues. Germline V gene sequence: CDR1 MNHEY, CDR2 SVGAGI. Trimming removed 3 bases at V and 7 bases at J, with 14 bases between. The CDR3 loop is CASSYFRDSNTQYF. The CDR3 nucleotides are TGTGCCAGCAGTTATTTCCGGGATTCTAATACGCAGTATTTT.

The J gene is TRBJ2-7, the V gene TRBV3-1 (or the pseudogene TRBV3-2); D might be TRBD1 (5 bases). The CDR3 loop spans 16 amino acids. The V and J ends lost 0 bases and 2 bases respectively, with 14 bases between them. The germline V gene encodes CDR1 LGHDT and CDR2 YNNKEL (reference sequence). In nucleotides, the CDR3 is TGTGCCAGCAGCCAAGATATCCGTCAGGGTACCTACGAGCAGTACTTC. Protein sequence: CASSQDIRQGTYEQYF.

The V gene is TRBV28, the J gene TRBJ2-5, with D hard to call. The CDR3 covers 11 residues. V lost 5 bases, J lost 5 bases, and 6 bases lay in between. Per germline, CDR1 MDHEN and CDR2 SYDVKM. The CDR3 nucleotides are TGTGCCAGCAGTCCTAGGGAGACCCAGTACTTC. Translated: CASSPRETQYF.

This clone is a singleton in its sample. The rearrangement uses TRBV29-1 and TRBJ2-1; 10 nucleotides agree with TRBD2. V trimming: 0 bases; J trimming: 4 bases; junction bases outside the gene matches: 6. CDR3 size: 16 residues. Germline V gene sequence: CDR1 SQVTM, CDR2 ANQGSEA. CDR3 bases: TGCAGCGTTGAAGATCCGGCTAGCGGGAGATACAATGAGCAGTTCTTC. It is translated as CSVEDPASGRYNEQFF.

CDR3 nucleotide sequence: TGTGCCAGCAGCGCCCAGGGGGTCTATGGCTACACCTTC. Its protein is CASSAQGVYGYTF. The chain uses TRBV9 and TRBJ1-2; TRBD1 aligns across 7 bases. This CDR3 has 13 amino acids. V shed 3 bases, J shed 4 bases, and the junction held 3 bases outside the gene matches. CDR1 and CDR2 (germline): SGDLS, YYNGEE.

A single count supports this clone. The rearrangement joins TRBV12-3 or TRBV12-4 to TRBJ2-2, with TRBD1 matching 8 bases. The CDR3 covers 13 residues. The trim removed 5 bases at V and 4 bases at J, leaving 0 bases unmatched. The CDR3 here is CASSTGGTGELFF. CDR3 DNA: TGTGCCAGCAGTACAGGGGGCACCGGGGAGCTGTTTTTT.

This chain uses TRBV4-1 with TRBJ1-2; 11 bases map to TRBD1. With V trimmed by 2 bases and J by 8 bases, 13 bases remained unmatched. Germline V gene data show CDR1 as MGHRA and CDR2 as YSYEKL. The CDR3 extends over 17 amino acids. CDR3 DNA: TGCGCCAGCAGCCAATGGATCCAGGACAGGGGGCGTCGGGGCTACACCTTC. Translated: CASSQWIQDRGRRGYTF.

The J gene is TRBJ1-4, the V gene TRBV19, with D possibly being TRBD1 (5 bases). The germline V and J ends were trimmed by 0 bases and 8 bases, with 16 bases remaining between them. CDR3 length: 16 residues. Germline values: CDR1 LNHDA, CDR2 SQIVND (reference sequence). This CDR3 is CASSIDRRGWGEKLFF. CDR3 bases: TGTGCCAGTAGTATAGACCGAAGGGGATGGGGAGAAAAACTGTTTTTT.

The CDR3 protein is CASSQEEGLVSTDTQYF. The CDR3 DNA sequence: TGCGCCAGCAGCCAAGAGGAGGGACTAGTGAGCACAGATACGCAGTATTTT. The chain combines TRBV4-3 with TRBJ2-3, with 8 bases fitting TRBD2. The germline gives CDR1 LGHNA, CDR2 YSLEER. CDR3 length: 17 amino acids. V dropped 0 bases and J dropped 0; count of bases not matched to a gene: 5.

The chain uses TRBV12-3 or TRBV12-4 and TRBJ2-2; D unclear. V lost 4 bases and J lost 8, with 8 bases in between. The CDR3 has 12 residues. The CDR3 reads CASSSLTGELFF. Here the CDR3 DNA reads TGTGCCAGCAGTTCCTTGACAGGGGAGCTGTTTTTT.